The 10 T cell receptor beta chains given below trace back to one sample, sequenced in a study of T-cell reconstitution after alpha-beta-depleted transplantation in children (dated by TCRdb to the mid-2010s). Library preparation was by PCR. The instrument was an Illumina HiSeq 2500. TCR libraries were prepared with molecular barcoding, using unique molecular identifiers to normalize TCRbeta repertoire quantification. TCRdb trimmed the raw reads at Q25, called clones with MiXCR and kept productive beta chains. For every CDR3 protein sequence, its rows merge into one entry that carries the most common genes and DNA. The table for this sample lists 110,000 or so distinct CDR3 sequences; approximately 6.6% of them were counted only once. Of the sample, approximately 23% falls within the top ten clones. Explained via the paper, the treatment or condition label denotes: allogeneic hematopoietic cell transplantation with graft depleted of TCRalphabeta T cells and CD19 B cells.

The sequences come from PBMCs, mostly from graft donor cells, collected 360 days after TCRalphabeta/CD19-depleted stem cell transplant. The receptors were sampled from a male patient aged 2-15 years who had a stem cell transplant for acute lymphoblastic leukemia, so the T cells may come from the graft donor.

This clonotype showed up many times. The V and J genes are TRBV5-5 and TRBJ2-3, with TRBD1 matching 7 bases. The CDR3 totals 15 residues. J gave up 6 bases and V 3 bases, and 10 bases lay outside the gene matches. The V gene's germline CDR1 is SGHKS and CDR2 YYEKEE (reference sequence). CDR3 nucleotide sequence: TGTGCCAGCAGCTCGGGACAGATGGATATTGATACGCAGTATTTT. It encodes CASSSGQMDIDTQYF.

This clonotype has a handful of counts. J is TRBJ1-2 and V is TRBV9, with D possibly being TRBD1 (5 bases). The V end was cut by 1 base, the J end by 3 bases, with 13 bases between. Germline CDR1 and CDR2: SGDLS and YYNGEE. This CDR3 contains 15 residues. The CDR3 reads CASSVFGGSYYGYTF. DNA of the CDR3: TGTGCCAGCAGCGTATTCGGGGGATCATACTATGGCTACACCTTC.

The J gene is TRBJ2-5, the V gene TRBV10-3, with 12 bases aligning to TRBD2. Trimming removed 10 bases from V and 5 bases from J; junction bases left unmatched: 11. This CDR3 contains 15 residues. Germline V gene sequence: CDR1 ENHRY, CDR2 SYGVKD. CDR3 in amino acids: CATTLAGGRVETQYF. CDR3 nucleotide sequence: TGTGCCACCACACTAGCGGGAGGTCGTGTGGAGACCCAGTACTTC.

The table lists this clonotype with a few counts. V and J are TRBV9 and TRBJ1-4, with TRBD1 as a possible D gene (5 bases). Germline V lookup: CDR1 SGDLS, CDR2 YYNGEE. The CDR3 has 16 amino acids. With 4 bases removed from V and 8 bases from J, the gap between germline ends came to 21 bases. The CDR3 sequence is CASSPVPGRVNEKLFF. In DNA, the CDR3 is TGTGCCAGCAGCCCAGTACCCGGCAGGGTTAACGAAAAACTGTTTTTT.

This clonotype was detected a few times. The CDR3 nucleotides are TGTGCCAGCAGCGTATGGCACGCGGGGGCCAACGTCCTGACTTTC. Translated, it gives CASSVWHAGANVLTF. This sequence joins TRBV9 and TRBJ2-6; D uncertain. Germline lookup yields CDR1 SGDLS and CDR2 YYNGEE. CDR3 size: 15 residues. The V and J ends lost 1 base and 4 bases respectively, with 9 bases between them.

This clonotype was seen repeatedly, ten times or more. This chain connects TRBV4-3 to TRBJ2-4; 8 bases align to TRBD1. Germline V gene lookup returns CDR1 LGHNA and CDR2 YSLEER. V gave up 4 bases and J gave up 4 bases; unmatched junction bases: 6. CDR3 length equals 15 residues. The CDR3 is CASSPTGALKNIQYF. CDR3 coding DNA: TGCGCCAGCAGCCCGACAGGGGCCCTAAAAAACATTCAGTACTTC.

J is TRBJ1-1 and V is TRBV11-3; D gene unclear. The CDR3 contains 13 residues. The V gene lost 0 bases and the J gene lost 5 bases, with 7 bases spanning the gap. Germline V gene lookup returns CDR1 SGHNT and CDR2 YENEEA. CDR3 sequence: CASSLDGRTEAFF. The CDR3 DNA is TGTGCCAGCAGCTTAGATGGGAGAACTGAAGCTTTCTTT.

The sample holds many counts of this clonotype. The rearrangement links TRBV28 to TRBJ1-4, with unresolved D. V was shortened by 1 base and J by 4 bases, with 7 bases between the two germline ends. There are 14 residues in the CDR3. The germline V gene encodes CDR1 MDHEN and CDR2 SYDVKM. In nucleotides, the CDR3 is TGTGCCAGCAGTTTATTTAATGATAATGAAAAACTGTTTTTT. Protein: CASSLFNDNEKLFF.

This clonotype was detected only a few times. The chain recombines TRBV5-5 with TRBJ1-5; D might be TRBD1 (6 bases). The germline V gene has CDR1 SGHKS and CDR2 YYEKEE (reference sequence). The ends were cut back, 2 bases at V and 2 bases at J, with 11 bases in the middle. The CDR3 consists of 15 residues. Here the CDR3 reads CASSLAGDRNQPQHF. Written as DNA, the CDR3 is TGTGCCAGCAGCTTAGCAGGGGACCGCAATCAGCCCCAGCATTTT.

In its sample, this clonotype was seen a few times. This chain uses TRBV9 with TRBJ2-7; possible D gene TRBD2, 5 bases. Germline V CDR1 and CDR2: SGDLS, YYNGEE. V was pared by 0 bases and J by 2 bases, with 9 bases between. The CDR3 has 14 amino acids. CDR3 sequence: CASSVDGNPYEQYF. CDR3 coding DNA: TGTGCCAGCAGCGTAGACGGGAACCCCTACGAGCAGTACTTC.